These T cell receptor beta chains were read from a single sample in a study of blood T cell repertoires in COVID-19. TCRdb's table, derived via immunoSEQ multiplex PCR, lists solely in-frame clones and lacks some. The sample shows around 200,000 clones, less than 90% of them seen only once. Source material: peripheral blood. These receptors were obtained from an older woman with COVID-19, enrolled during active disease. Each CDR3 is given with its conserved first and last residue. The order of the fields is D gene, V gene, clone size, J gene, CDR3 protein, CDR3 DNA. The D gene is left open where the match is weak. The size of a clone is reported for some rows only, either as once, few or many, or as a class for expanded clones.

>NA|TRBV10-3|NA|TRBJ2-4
CAISDSSSIQYF
TGTGCCATCAGTGACAGTTCAAGCATTCAGTACTTC
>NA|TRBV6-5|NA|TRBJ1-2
CASTRGNGYTF
TGTGCCAGCACTAGGGGAAACGGCTACACCTTC
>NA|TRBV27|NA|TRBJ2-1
CASRYYSSYNEQFF
TGTGCCAGCAGGTATTATTCCTCCTACAATGAGCAGTTCTTC
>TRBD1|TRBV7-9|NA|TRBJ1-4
CASSSDRENEKLFF
TGTGCCAGCAGCTCCGACAGGGAGAATGAAAAACTGTTTTTT
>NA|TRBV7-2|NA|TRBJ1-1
CASSQNLAEAFF
TGTGCCAGCAGCCAAAACCTAGCTGAAGCTTTCTTT
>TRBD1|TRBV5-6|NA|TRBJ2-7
CASSLAWTGSRELYEQYF
TGTGCCAGCAGCTTGGCTTGGACAGGGAGTCGAGAACTCTACGAGCAGTACTTC
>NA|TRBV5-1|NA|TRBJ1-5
CASSLDALQPQHF
TGCGCCAGCAGCTTGGATGCCCTACAGCCCCAGCATTTT
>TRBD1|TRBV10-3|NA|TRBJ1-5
CAISVAEGAKPQHF
TGTGCCATCAGTGTAGCGGAGGGGGCAAAGCCCCAGCATTTT
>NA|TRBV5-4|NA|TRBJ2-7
CASSGGPGGQYF
TGTGCCAGCAGCGGGGGCCCCGGCGGGCAGTACTTC
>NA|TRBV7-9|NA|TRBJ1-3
CASQIQGNGGNTIYF
TGTGCCAGCCAAATTCAGGGCAACGGTGGAAACACCATATATTTT
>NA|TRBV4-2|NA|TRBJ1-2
CASSLTRGAIPYGYTF
TGTGCCAGCAGCCTCACCCGCGGTGCGATCCCCTATGGCTACACCTTC
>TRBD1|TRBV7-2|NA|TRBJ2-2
CASTQDRKSGELFF
TGTGCCAGCACACAGGACAGGAAGTCCGGGGAGCTGTTTTTT
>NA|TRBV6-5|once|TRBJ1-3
CASSPTVSGNTIYF
TGTGCCAGCAGCCCGACAGTTTCTGGAAACACCATATATTTT
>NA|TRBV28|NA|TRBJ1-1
CASSRGGQTEAFF
TGTGCCAGCAGTCGGGGGGGTCAGACTGAAGCTTTCTTT
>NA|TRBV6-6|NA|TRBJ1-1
CASSYGQSEAFF
TGTGCCAGCAGTTACGGGCAATCCGAAGCTTTCTTT
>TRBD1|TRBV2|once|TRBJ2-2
CASSPRQGRTGELFF
TGTGCCAGCAGTCCCAGACAGGGTAGGACCGGGGAGCTGTTTTTT
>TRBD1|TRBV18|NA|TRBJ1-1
CASSSRQGDTEAFF
TGTGCCAGCTCTAGTCGACAGGGAGACACTGAAGCTTTCTTT
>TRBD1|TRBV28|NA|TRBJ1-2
CASSLSQGVGGYTF
TGTGCCAGCAGTTTATCACAGGGGGTCGGGGGCTACACCTTC
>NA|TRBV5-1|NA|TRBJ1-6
CASSRELMGDSPLHF
TGCGCCAGCAGCCGGGAACTGATGGGTGATTCACCCCTCCACTTT
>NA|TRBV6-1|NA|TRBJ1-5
CASSELFRFQPQHF
TGTGCCAGCAGTGAATTATTCAGGTTTCAGCCCCAGCATTTT
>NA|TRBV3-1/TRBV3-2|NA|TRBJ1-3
CASSPRQELTGNTIYF
TGTGCCAGCAGCCCTCGGCAGGAATTAACTGGAAACACCATATATTTT
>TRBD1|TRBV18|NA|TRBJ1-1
CASSLDRGPDAFF
TGTGCCAGCTCATTGGACAGGGGGCCGGATGCTTTCTTT
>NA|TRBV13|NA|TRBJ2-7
CASSPRGTDYEQYF
TGTGCCAGCAGCCCTCGGGGGACAGACTACGAGCAGTACTTC
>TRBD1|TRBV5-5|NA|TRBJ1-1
CASNQGAKTEAFF
TGTGCCAGCAACCAGGGGGCCAAGACTGAAGCTTTCTTT
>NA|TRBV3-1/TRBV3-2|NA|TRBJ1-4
CASSQEGGSEKLFF
TGTGCCAGCAGCCAAGAGGGAGGGAGTGAAAAACTGTTTTTT